The clone carrying this T cell receptor (beta chain) has a count of ten or more. This record comes from a study of T cells in Graves' hyperthyroidism and ophthalmopathy. Study details: The initial diagnosis was the point when peripheral blood was collected, ahead of any treatment.

The CDR3 loop spans 15 amino acids. V shed 5 bases and J shed 5 bases, with 19 bases lying between them. Looked up from germline, CDR1 is SGHTA and CDR2 is FQGNSA. Regions amplified from RNA transcripts were the TCR beta CDR3 regions. The HTBI set primed first-round TCR CDR3 RT-PCR. TCRdb processed the multiplex PCR reads anew with MiXCR; each CDR3 protein has one entry. The table shows more than 500,000 distinct CDR3 sequences, with 14% to 15% occurring only once. In the ophthalmopathy cohort, Clinical Activity Score was at least 3, NOSPECS grade at least 4, and duration under 3 months. This rearrangement joins TRBV7-2 to TRBJ2-7; D perhaps matches TRBD2 (6 bases). The TCR comes from a woman aged 40-49 years with Graves' ophthalmopathy. The source material was blood. The DNA of the CDR3 is TGTGCCAGCAGCCCTGCCGCCGGGAGCGTCCACGAGCAGTACTTC. Protein product: CASSPAAGSVHEQYF.